The 32 T cell receptor beta chains listed next were all sequenced from one sample in a study of T cell repertoires in cytomegalovirus infection (dated by TCRdb to between 2018 and 2021). The intended sense of this specimen's treatment or condition label: in vitro stimulation with specific CMV peptide epitopes to enrich CMV-specific T cells. Sequencing was carried out with an Illumina HiSeq 1500. The public reads were reanalyzed by TCRdb: fastp trimming at Q25, MiXCR alignment, in-frame beta chains only. Every entry covers one CDR3 protein and lists the most common genes and DNA from its rows. This sample holds 640,000 or so distinct CDR3 sequences; about 30% were observed only once. 15% to 20% of the sample belongs to the ten largest clones. These receptors have no identified antigens. Material: cultured PBMCs, obtained from culture after CMV antigen stimulation. These TCRs come from a human donor in good health (CMV status not recorded). Some clones in this sample may be carry-over from other donors' samples.

This clonotype was counted between two and nine times. V is TRBV7-8 and J is TRBJ2-5; 8 nucleotides align to TRBD1. This CDR3 contains 15 residues. V trimming: 7 bases; J trimming: 5 bases; junction bases outside the gene matches: 12. Germline assignment: CDR1 SGHVS and CDR2 FQNEAQ. Written as DNA, the CDR3 is TGTGCCAGCACCCTGACAGGGGCCGTTGGGGAGACCCAGTACTTC. It codes for CASTLTGAVGETQYF.

This clonotype came up a few times. This sequence joins TRBV20-1 and TRBJ1-6, with 8 bases identical to TRBD1. V lost 4 bases and J lost 7; bases outside the gene matches: 3. Per germline, CDR1 DFQATT and CDR2 SNEGSKA (reference sequence). The CDR3 consists of 13 residues. The CDR3 is CSAMGTGNSPLHF. DNA of the CDR3: TGCAGTGCTATGGGGACAGGAAATTCACCCCTCCACTTT.

V gene TRBV28 combines with J gene TRBJ2-3, with 11 bases aligning to TRBD2. Per germline, CDR1 MDHEN and CDR2 SYDVKM. The J segment lost 4 bases and the V segment lost 8 bases, leaving 8 bases of the junction unmatched. The CDR3 extends over 15 amino acids. This CDR3 reads CASFNLAGGPDTQYF. In DNA form, the CDR3 reads TGTGCCAGCTTTAACCTAGCGGGGGGTCCAGATACGCAGTATTTT.

This clonotype was found many times. J is TRBJ2-2 and V is TRBV7-2; no firm D call. The V gene's germline CDR1 is SGHTA and CDR2 FQGNSA. The CDR3 is made up of 13 amino acids. The V end was cut by 5 bases, the J end by 7 bases, with 11 bases between. As DNA, the CDR3 is TGTGCCAGCAGCCCACTTGGGAACGGGGAGCTGTTTTTT. Protein product: CASSPLGNGELFF.

This clonotype appeared once. A much bigger clone sits one base away, suggesting this may be a read error. This chain connects TRBV7-2 to TRBJ1-2; TRBD1 aligns across 9 bases. Germline V CDR1 and CDR2: SGHTA, FQGNSA. The CDR3 sequence is 16 residues long. The CDR3 sequence is CASSLAQGAYNYGYAF. Here the CDR3 DNA reads TGTGCCAGCAGCTTAGCACAGGGGGCCTACAACTATGGCTACGCCTTC.

On this clonotype: This may arise from a read error, as a much more abundant clone is one base away. The chain has TRBV19 and TRBJ1-5; D gene uncertain. Germline-derived CDR1 and CDR2 are LNHDA and SQIVND (reference sequence). V shed 10 bases and J shed 6 bases, with 16 bases lying between them. The CDR3 consists of 13 residues. CDR3 in DNA: TGTGCCAATTCAATGAGGAGTACTCAGCCCCAGCATTTT. Translating gives CANSMRSTQPQHF.

V gene TRBV12-3 or TRBV12-4 combines with J gene TRBJ2-7, with TRBD2 matching 13 bases. The CDR3 contains 14 residues. Germline trimming cut 6 bases from V and 6 bases from J; bases unmatched to any gene: 5. Written as DNA, the CDR3 is TGTGCCAGCAGAACCGGGACTAGCGGGACCGAGCAGTACTTC. It is translated as CASRTGTSGTEQYF.

This clonotype has a handful of counts. The chain couples TRBV18 to TRBJ2-3; TRBD1 matches at 10 bases. Trimming took 5 bases from V and 1 from J; bases not matched to a gene: 3. The length of the CDR3 is 15 residues. Germline CDR1 is KGHSH and CDR2 is LQKENI. The CDR3 protein is CASSTGTGGTDTQYF. CDR3 nucleotides: TGTGCCAGCTCAACCGGGACAGGGGGCACAGATACGCAGTATTTT.

This chain links TRBV20-1 with TRBJ2-3; weak D call: TRBD1 (7 bases). The CDR3 has 12 amino acids. Per the germline V gene, CDR1 is DFQATT and CDR2 is SNEGSKA (reference sequence). Deletions cut 6 bases from V and 6 bases from J, with 13 bases between. CDR3: CSARGAGDTQYF. CDR3 nucleotide sequence: TGCAGTGCCAGGGGGGCCGGGGATACGCAGTATTTT.

Worth noting for this clonotype: A junction end diverges from the germline sequence, so it may reflect a read error. The chain uses TRBV6-2 or TRBV6-3 and TRBJ2-2; 11 nucleotides agree with TRBD2. The germline V gene encodes CDR1 MNHEY and CDR2 SVGEGT. The length of the CDR3 is 19 residues. CDR3 DNA sequence: TGTGCCAGCAGTTATTTCTTGACTAGCGGGAAACTCTTTACCGGGGGGCTGTTTTTT. This gives the protein CASSYFLTSGKLFTGGLFF.

The chain uses TRBV7-2 and TRBJ1-1; maybe TRBD1 (6 bases). There are 11 residues in the CDR3. Germline lookup yields CDR1 SGHTA and CDR2 FQGNSA. V dropped 7 bases and J dropped 11 bases, with 14 bases sitting between them. CDR3 residues: CASKGGVGAFF. The CDR3 DNA follows: TGTGCCAGCAAGGGGGGCGTTGGGGCTTTCTTT.

There are many counts of this clonotype. J is TRBJ1-1 and V is TRBV5-1; D may be TRBD1 (6 bases). V was pared by 6 bases and J by 5 bases, with 20 bases between. This CDR3 region has 15 residues. Germline-derived CDR1 and CDR2 are SGHRS and YFSETQ. This chain's CDR3 is CASTNVGGGETEAFF. CDR3 nucleotide sequence: TGCGCCAGCACCAACGTGGGGGGGGGCGAGACTGAAGCTTTCTTT.

This clonotype was counted a few times. The chain is built from TRBV6-5 and TRBJ2-3, with 7 positions matching TRBD1. V lost 6 bases, J lost 6 bases, and 6 bases stayed unmatched. Germline-derived CDR1 and CDR2 are MNHEY and SVGAGI. This CDR3 comprises 13 residues. DNA of the CDR3: TGTGCCAGCAGAGAGACAGGGCTCGATACGCAGTATTTT. Translated, it gives CASRETGLDTQYF.

The table lists this clonotype with a few counts. The chain recombines TRBV7-2 with TRBJ1-5; D gene unclear. The CDR3 length is 14 residues. The V gene's germline CDR1 is SGHTA and CDR2 FQGNSA. Trimming pared 2 bases from V and 3 bases from J, leaving 8 bases between. Written as DNA, the CDR3 is TGTGCCAGCAGCTTATCACCGAACAATCAGCCCCAGCATTTT. It codes for CASSLSPNNQPQHF.

The chain has TRBV7-9 and TRBJ1-1, with D hard to call. Trimming removed 0 bases from V and 1 base from J, with 9 bases in between. The CDR3 spans 15 residues. CDR1 is SEHNR, CDR2 FQNEAQ, per germline (reference sequence). The CDR3 bases are TGTGCCAGCAGCTTAGCGCGAGACGGGAACACTGAAGCTTTCTTT. This gives the protein CASSLARDGNTEAFF.

The CDR3 spells CASSEARGETQYF. CDR3 in DNA: TGTGCCAGCAGTGAAGCGCGCGGTGAGACCCAGTACTTC. The rearrangement uses TRBV6-1 and TRBJ2-5; D is unresolved. CDR1 is MNHNS, CDR2 SASEGT, per germline. Trimming removed 0 bases at V and 5 bases at J, with 7 bases between. CDR3 size: 13 residues.

The chain is built from TRBV30 and TRBJ1-5; D perhaps matches TRBD1 (5 bases). This CDR3 is built from 15 residues. V lost 3 bases to trimming and J lost 2 bases, with 14 bases between them. Germline-derived CDR1 and CDR2 are GTSNPN and SVGIG (reference sequence). CDR3 DNA: TGTGCCTGGAGCGCGGACACTGCGGGCAATCAGCCCCAGCATTTT. It translates to CAWSADTAGNQPQHF.

This clonotype was recorded many times. This chain joins TRBV7-2 and TRBJ2-1; TRBD1 matches at 9 bases. V shed 6 bases, J shed 4 bases, and the junction held 7 bases outside the gene matches. The CDR3 sequence is 15 residues long. CDR1 is SGHTA, CDR2 FQGNSA, per germline. The CDR3 loop is CASSLEGQGYNEQFF. CDR3 bases: TGTGCCAGCAGTCTTGAGGGACAGGGATACAATGAGCAGTTCTTC.

This clonotype has a handful of counts. This chain connects TRBV20-1 to TRBJ2-5; TRBD2 matches 10 bases. CDR3 size: 15 residues. Germline CDR1 and CDR2: DFQATT and SNEGSKA (reference sequence). Unmatched junction bases numbered 4, after V lost 3 bases and J lost 0 bases. CDR3 residues: CSARELAGNQETQYF. The CDR3 nucleotides are TGCAGTGCTAGGGAACTAGCGGGGAACCAAGAGACCCAGTACTTC.

The chain couples TRBV7-2 to TRBJ2-7; 9 nucleotides match TRBD1. The CDR3 consists of 15 residues. Germline V CDR1 and CDR2: SGHTA, FQGNSA. Unmatched junction bases numbered 6, after V lost 3 bases and J lost 3 bases. This CDR3 is CASSFDRGWIYEQYF. CDR3 nucleotides: TGTGCCAGCAGCTTCGACAGGGGGTGGATCTACGAGCAGTACTTC.

This clonotype was picked up a small number of times. This chain links TRBV9 with TRBJ2-5; D gene ambiguous. The CDR3 spans 15 residues. V lost 0 bases and J 2 bases, leaving 11 bases between the germline ends. Germline CDR1 SGDLS, CDR2 YYNGEE. The CDR3 sequence: CASSVGGSSQETQYF. The DNA of the CDR3 is TGTGCCAGCAGCGTAGGAGGCAGCTCTCAAGAGACCCAGTACTTC.

The chain employs TRBV20-1 and TRBJ1-5; the D is unclear. The CDR3 consists of 17 residues. CDR1 and CDR2 from the germline V gene are DFQATT and SNEGSKA (reference sequence). Trimming took 0 bases from V and 5 from J, leaving 20 bases between them. Here the CDR3 DNA reads TGCAGTGCTAGAGACCCGACTGGGCCGCCGGAATATCAGCCCCAGCATTTT. It codes for CSARDPTGPPEYQPQHF.

This clonotype appeared a single time. This chain uses TRBV10-3 with TRBJ2-7; tentative D call: TRBD1 (6 bases). The CDR3 consists of 13 residues. Looked up from germline, CDR1 is ENHRY and CDR2 is SYGVKD. V dropped 3 bases and J dropped 6 bases, with 12 bases sitting between them. For the CDR3, the DNA is TGTGCCATCAGTGAAAACAGGGATCGCGAGCAGTACTTC. Translated: CAISENRDREQYF.

V and J are TRBV7-6 and TRBJ2-5, with 13 bases aligning to TRBD2. Germline CDR1 SGHVS, CDR2 FNYEAQ. V gave up 6 bases and J gave up 4 bases; unmatched junction bases: 14. This CDR3 has 18 amino acids. The CDR3 loop reads CASRPRPPGTSGAETQYF. CDR3 bases: TGTGCCAGCAGACCCCGACCACCCGGGACTAGCGGGGCAGAGACCCAGTACTTC.

This chain joins TRBV11-2 and TRBJ1-5, with D uncertain. The CDR3 covers 13 residues. Germline CDR1 and CDR2: SGHAT and FQNNGV. V lost 3 bases to trimming and J lost 6 bases, with 9 bases between them. CDR3 residues: CASSFHFGQPQHF. DNA of the CDR3: TGTGCCAGCAGCTTTCACTTTGGTCAGCCCCAGCATTTT. The full variable domain, with the rest looked up from reference TRBV11-2 and TRBJ1-5, is EAGVAQSPRYKIIEKRQSVAFWCNPISGHATLYWYQQILGQGPKLLIQFQNNGVVDDSQLPKDRFSAERLKGVDSTLKIQPAKLEDSAVYLCASSFHFGQPQHFGDGTRLSIL.

This clonotype has more than one count but fewer than ten. This chain connects TRBV6-1 to TRBJ2-2, with D hard to call. The CDR3 extends over 15 amino acids. CDR1 is MNHNS, CDR2 SASEGT, per germline. The V end was cut by 1 base, the J end by 3 bases, with 9 bases between. The CDR3 sequence: CASSEVGRYTGELFF. The CDR3 DNA reads as TGTGCCAGCAGTGAAGTTGGCAGGTACACCGGGGAGCTGTTTTTT.

This chain connects TRBV7-6 to TRBJ2-5; D remains ambiguous. The V and J ends lost 7 bases and 2 bases respectively, with 11 bases between them. Germline V gene data show CDR1 as SGHVS and CDR2 as FNYEAQ. CDR3 size: 13 residues. The CDR3 DNA reads as TGTGCCAGCAACCGGTGGGTGCAAGAGACCCAGTACTTC. This gives the protein CASNRWVQETQYF.

The chain employs TRBV2 and TRBJ2-3, with D possibly matching TRBD2 (5 bases). Germline V gives CDR1 SNHLY, CDR2 FYNNEI. The ends were cut back, 3 bases at V and 4 bases at J, with 14 bases in the middle. The CDR3 loop spans 15 amino acids. CDR3 amino acids: CASSETGGQADTQYF. For the CDR3, the DNA is TGTGCCAGCAGTGAGACGGGCGGGCAGGCAGATACGCAGTATTTT.

This rearrangement joins TRBV7-2 to TRBJ2-1; no definite D call. The CDR3 spans 12 residues. V was pared by 3 bases and J by 9 bases, with 9 bases between. The germline V gene encodes CDR1 SGHTA and CDR2 FQGNSA. The CDR3 nucleotides are TGTGCCAGCAGCTTTGATCTGGGTGAGCAGTTCTTC. This gives the protein CASSFDLGEQFF. The full variable domain, with the rest looked up from reference TRBV7-2 and TRBJ2-1, is GAGVSQSPSNKVTEKGKDVELRCDPISGHTALYWYRQSLGQGLEFLIYFQGNSAPDKSGLPSDRFSAERTGGSVSTLTIQRTQQEDSAVYLCASSFDLGEQFFGPGTRLTVL.

This clonotype has just a few counts. This rearrangement joins TRBV4-1 to TRBJ1-3; the D gene is possibly TRBD1 (5 bases). The CDR3 length is 16 residues. Trimming stripped 1 base from V and 0 bases from J, with 10 bases between. Germline V gives CDR1 MGHRA, CDR2 YSYEKL. The CDR3: CASSQVGTSSGNTIYF. The CDR3 bases are TGCGCCAGCAGCCAAGTAGGGACCTCCTCTGGAAACACCATATATTTT.

The J gene is TRBJ1-2, the V gene TRBV29-1; D is ambiguous. The CDR3 runs 11 residues. CDR1 SQVTM and CDR2 ANQGSEA come from the germline V gene. V was shortened by 4 bases and J by 5 bases, with 8 bases between the two germline ends. In nucleotides, the CDR3 is TGCAGCGTTGTTACGGATTATGGCTACACCTTC. This codes for CSVVTDYGYTF.

This clonotype was seen more than once but under ten times. The chain is built from TRBV24-1 and TRBJ2-5, with D possibly matching TRBD1 (6 bases). V was pared by 5 bases and J by 3 bases, with 21 bases between. Germline V gene data show CDR1 as KGHDR and CDR2 as SFDVKD. This CDR3 region has 17 residues. The CDR3 here is CATSVPGAPPSKETQYF. CDR3 nucleotides: TGTGCCACCAGTGTCCCAGGGGCCCCTCCCAGCAAAGAGACCCAGTACTTC.